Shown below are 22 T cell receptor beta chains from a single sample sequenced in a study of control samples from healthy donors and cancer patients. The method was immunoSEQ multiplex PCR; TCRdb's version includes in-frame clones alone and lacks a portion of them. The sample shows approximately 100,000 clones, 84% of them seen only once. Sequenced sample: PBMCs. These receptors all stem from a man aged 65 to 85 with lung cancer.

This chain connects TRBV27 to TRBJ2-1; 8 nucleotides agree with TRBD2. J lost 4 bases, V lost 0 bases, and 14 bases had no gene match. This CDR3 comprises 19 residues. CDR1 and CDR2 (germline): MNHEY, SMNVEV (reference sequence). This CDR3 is CASSLSPYGTRLPYNEQFF. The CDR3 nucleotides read TGTGCCAGCAGTTTATCCCCCTACGGGACTAGGTTGCCTTACAATGAGCAGTTCTTC.

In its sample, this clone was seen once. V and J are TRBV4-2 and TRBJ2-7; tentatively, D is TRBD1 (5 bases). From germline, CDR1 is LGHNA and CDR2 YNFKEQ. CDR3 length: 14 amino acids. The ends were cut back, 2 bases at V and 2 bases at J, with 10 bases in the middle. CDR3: CASSQKGATYEQYF. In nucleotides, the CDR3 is TGTGCCAGCAGCCAAAAAGGGGCAACCTACGAGCAGTACTTC.

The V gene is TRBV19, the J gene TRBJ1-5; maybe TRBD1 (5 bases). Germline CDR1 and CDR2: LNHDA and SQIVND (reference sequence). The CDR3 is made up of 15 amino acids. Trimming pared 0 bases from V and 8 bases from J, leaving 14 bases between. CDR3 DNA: TGTGCCAGTAGTATAGAGGTACAGGCTTTAAAGCCCCAGCATTTT. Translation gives CASSIEVQALKPQHF.

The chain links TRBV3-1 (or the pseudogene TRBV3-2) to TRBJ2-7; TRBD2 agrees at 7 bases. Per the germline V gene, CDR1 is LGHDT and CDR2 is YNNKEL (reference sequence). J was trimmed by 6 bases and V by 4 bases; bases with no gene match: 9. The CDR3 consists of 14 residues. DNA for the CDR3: TGTGCCAGCAGCCCCGCCCGGGGGGTAGGCGAGCAGTACTTC. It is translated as CASSPARGVGEQYF.

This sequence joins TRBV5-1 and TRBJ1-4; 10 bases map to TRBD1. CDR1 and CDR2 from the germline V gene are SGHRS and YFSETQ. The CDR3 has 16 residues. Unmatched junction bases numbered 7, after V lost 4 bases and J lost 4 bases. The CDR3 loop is CASSEGQGRYNEKLFF. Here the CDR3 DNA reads TGCGCCAGCAGCGAGGGACAGGGGCGATATAATGAAAAACTGTTTTTT. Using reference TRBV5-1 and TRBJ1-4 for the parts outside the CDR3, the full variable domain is KAGVTQTPRYLIKTRGQQVTLSCSPISGHRSVSWYQQTPGQGLQFLFEYFSETQRNKGNFPGRFSGRQFSNSRSEMNVSTLELGDSALYLCASSEGQGRYNEKLFFGSGTQLSVL.

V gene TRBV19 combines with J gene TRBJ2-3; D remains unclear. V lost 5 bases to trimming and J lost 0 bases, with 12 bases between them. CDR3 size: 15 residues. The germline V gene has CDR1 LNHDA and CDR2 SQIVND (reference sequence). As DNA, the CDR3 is TGTGCCAGTAGTCTCCGACAAGGTAGCACAGATACGCAGTATTTT. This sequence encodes CASSLRQGSTDTQYF.

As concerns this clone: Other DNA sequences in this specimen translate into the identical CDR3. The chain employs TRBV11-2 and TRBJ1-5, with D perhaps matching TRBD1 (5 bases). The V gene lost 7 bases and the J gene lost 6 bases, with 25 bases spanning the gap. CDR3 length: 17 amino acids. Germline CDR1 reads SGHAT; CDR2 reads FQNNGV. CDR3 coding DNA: TGTGCCAGCATCCCTTACCCAAATGACAGAGGGAGTCAGCCCCAGCATTTT. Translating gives CASIPYPNDRGSQPQHF.

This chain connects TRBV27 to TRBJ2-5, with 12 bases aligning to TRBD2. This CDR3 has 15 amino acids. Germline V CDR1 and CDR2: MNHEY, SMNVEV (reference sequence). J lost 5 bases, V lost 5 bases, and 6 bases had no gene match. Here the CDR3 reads CASSLAGGLRETQYF. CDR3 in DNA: TGTGCCAGCAGTCTAGCGGGGGGGCTGAGGGAGACCCAGTACTTC.

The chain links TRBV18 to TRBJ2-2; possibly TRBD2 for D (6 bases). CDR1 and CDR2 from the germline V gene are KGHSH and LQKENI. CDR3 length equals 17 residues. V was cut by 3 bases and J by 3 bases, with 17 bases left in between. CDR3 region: CASSPAIGGTDTGELFF. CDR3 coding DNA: TGTGCCAGCTCACCCGCGATCGGGGGTACGGACACCGGGGAGCTGTTTTTT.

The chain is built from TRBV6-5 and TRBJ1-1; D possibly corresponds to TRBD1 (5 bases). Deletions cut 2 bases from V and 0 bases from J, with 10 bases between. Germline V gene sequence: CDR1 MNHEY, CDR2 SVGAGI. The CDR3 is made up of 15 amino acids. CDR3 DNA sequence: TGTGCCAGCAGTTACCGAGGGGCGATGAACACTGAAGCTTTCTTT. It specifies CASSYRGAMNTEAFF.

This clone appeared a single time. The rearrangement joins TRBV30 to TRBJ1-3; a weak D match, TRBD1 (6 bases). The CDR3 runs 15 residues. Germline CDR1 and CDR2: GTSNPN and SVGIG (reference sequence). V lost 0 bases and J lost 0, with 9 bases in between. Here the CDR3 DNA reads TGTGCCTGGAGTGTACAGGGACTCTCTGGAAACACCATATATTTT. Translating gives CAWSVQGLSGNTIYF.

The CDR3 region has the DNA TGTGCCAGCCTGGGACAGAGAACAGATACGCAGTATTTT. Its protein is CASLGQRTDTQYF. This chain joins TRBV7-9 and TRBJ2-3; 7 nucleotides align to TRBD1. V gave up 8 bases and J gave up 3 bases; unmatched junction bases: 5. The germline V gene encodes CDR1 SEHNR and CDR2 FQNEAQ (reference sequence). This CDR3 region has 13 residues.

The CDR3 sequence: CASTIAGAGTDTQYF. Written as DNA, the CDR3 is TGTGCCAGCACAATAGCGGGGGCGGGCACAGATACGCAGTATTTT. The V gene is TRBV11-2, the J gene TRBJ2-3; TRBD2 agrees at 9 bases. The germline V gene has CDR1 SGHAT and CDR2 FQNNGV. V trimming: 7 bases; J trimming: 1 base; junction bases outside the gene matches: 6. CDR3 length: 15 residues. The complete variable domain, with remaining parts taken from reference TRBV11-2 and TRBJ2-3, reads EAGVAQSPRYKIIEKRQSVAFWCNPISGHATLYWYQQILGQGPKLLIQFQNNGVVDDSQLPKDRFSAERLKGVDSTLKIQPAKLEDSAVYLCASTIAGAGTDTQYFGPGTRLTVL.

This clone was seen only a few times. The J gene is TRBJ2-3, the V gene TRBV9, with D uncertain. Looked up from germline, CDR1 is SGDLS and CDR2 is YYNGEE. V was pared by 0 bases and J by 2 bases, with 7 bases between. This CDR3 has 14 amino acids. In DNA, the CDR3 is TGTGCCAGCAGCGTAGCTCAGTTCACAGATACGCAGTATTTT. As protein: CASSVAQFTDTQYF.

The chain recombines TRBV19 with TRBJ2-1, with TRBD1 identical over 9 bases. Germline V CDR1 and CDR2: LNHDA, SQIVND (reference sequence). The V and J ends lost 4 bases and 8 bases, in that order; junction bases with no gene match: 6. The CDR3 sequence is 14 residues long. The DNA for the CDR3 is TGTGCCAGTAGTACGACGTGGACAGGGGATGAGCAGTTCTTC. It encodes CASSTTWTGDEQFF.

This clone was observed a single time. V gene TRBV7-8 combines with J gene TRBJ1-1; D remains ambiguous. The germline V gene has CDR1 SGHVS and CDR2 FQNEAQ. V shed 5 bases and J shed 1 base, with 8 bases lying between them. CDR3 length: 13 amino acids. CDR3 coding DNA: TGTGCCAGCAGCCTCCTTACGAACACTGAAGCTTTCTTT. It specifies CASSLLTNTEAFF. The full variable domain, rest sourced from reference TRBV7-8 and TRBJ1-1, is GAGVSQSPRYKVAKRGQDVALRCDPISGHVSLFWYQQALGQGPEFLTYFQNEAQLDKSGLPSDRFFAERPEGSVSTLKIQRTQQEDSAVYLCASSLLTNTEAFFGQGTRLTVV.

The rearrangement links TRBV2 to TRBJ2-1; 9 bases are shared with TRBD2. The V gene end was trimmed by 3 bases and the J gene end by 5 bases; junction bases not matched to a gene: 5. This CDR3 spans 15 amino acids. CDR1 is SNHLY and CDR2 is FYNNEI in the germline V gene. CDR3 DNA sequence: TGTGCCAGCAGTGAGCGGGGGGGGTCGCACAATGAGCAGTTCTTC. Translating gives CASSERGGSHNEQFF.

The CDR3 here is CAGFQRGTGELFF. The CDR3 region has the DNA TGTGCCGGGTTCCAGAGGGGCACCGGGGAGCTGTTTTTT. The chain carries TRBV5-4 and TRBJ2-2; perhaps D is TRBD1 or TRBD2 (5 bases each). The CDR3 runs 13 residues. Trimming removed 10 bases from V and 4 bases from J, with 14 bases in between. Germline V gives CDR1 SGHNT, CDR2 YYREEE (reference sequence).

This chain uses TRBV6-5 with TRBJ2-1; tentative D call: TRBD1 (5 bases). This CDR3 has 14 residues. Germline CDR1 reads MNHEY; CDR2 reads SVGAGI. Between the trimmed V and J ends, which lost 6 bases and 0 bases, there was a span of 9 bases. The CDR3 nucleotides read TGTGCCAGCAGAGGGGAAAGCTCCTACAATGAGCAGTTCTTC. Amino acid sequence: CASRGESSYNEQFF.

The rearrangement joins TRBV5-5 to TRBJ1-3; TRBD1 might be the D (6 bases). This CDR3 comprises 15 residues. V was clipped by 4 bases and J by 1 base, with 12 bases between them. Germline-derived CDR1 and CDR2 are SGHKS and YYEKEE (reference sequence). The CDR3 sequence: CASSTITGSGNTIYF. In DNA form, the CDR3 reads TGTGCCAGCAGCACTATAACAGGGTCTGGAAACACCATATATTTT.

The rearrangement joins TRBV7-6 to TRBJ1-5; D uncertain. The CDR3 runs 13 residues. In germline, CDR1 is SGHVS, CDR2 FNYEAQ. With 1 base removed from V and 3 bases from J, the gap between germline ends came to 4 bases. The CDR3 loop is CASSLGTNQPQHF. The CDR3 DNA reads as TGTGCCAGCAGCTTAGGGACCAATCAGCCCCAGCATTTT.

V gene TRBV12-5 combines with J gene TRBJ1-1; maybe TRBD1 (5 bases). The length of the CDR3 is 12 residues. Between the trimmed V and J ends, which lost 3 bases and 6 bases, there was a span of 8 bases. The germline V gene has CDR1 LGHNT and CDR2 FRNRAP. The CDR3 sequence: CASGLPTAEAFF. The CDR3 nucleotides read TGTGCTAGTGGTTTACCGACAGCTGAAGCTTTCTTT.